This T cell receptor beta chain was identified in a study of T-cell reconstitution after alpha-beta-depleted transplantation in children. Findings and limits, study-wide: Reportedly, alpha-beta T cells present about two months post-transplant originated from several hundred expanded clones of graft origin.

During its preparation, the TCRbeta library received unique molecular identifiers. From the PCR reads, TCRdb called clonotypes with MiXCR, one entry per CDR3 protein. The sample has about 590,000 distinct CDR3 sequences, 13% seen once. Concerning this clonotype itself: Its antigen is unidentified.

The V segment lost 0 bases and the J segment 0 bases; nucleotides outside the gene matches: 6. Germline assignment: CDR1 LGHNA and CDR2 YNFKEQ. This CDR3 has 18 residues. The sample in question was PBMCs, mostly from graft donor cells, obtained 360 days after TCRalphabeta/CD19-depleted stem cell transplant. The source is a male patient between 5 and 17 years old who had a stem cell transplant for acute myeloid leukemia, so the T cells may come from the graft donor. V usage is TRBV4-2 and J usage is TRBJ2-4, with 9 bases matching TRBD2. CDR3 nucleotides: TGTGCCAGCAGCCAAGACACGCCTAGCGGGATAGCCAAAAACATTCAGTACTTC. Its protein product is CASSQDTPSGIAKNIQYF.